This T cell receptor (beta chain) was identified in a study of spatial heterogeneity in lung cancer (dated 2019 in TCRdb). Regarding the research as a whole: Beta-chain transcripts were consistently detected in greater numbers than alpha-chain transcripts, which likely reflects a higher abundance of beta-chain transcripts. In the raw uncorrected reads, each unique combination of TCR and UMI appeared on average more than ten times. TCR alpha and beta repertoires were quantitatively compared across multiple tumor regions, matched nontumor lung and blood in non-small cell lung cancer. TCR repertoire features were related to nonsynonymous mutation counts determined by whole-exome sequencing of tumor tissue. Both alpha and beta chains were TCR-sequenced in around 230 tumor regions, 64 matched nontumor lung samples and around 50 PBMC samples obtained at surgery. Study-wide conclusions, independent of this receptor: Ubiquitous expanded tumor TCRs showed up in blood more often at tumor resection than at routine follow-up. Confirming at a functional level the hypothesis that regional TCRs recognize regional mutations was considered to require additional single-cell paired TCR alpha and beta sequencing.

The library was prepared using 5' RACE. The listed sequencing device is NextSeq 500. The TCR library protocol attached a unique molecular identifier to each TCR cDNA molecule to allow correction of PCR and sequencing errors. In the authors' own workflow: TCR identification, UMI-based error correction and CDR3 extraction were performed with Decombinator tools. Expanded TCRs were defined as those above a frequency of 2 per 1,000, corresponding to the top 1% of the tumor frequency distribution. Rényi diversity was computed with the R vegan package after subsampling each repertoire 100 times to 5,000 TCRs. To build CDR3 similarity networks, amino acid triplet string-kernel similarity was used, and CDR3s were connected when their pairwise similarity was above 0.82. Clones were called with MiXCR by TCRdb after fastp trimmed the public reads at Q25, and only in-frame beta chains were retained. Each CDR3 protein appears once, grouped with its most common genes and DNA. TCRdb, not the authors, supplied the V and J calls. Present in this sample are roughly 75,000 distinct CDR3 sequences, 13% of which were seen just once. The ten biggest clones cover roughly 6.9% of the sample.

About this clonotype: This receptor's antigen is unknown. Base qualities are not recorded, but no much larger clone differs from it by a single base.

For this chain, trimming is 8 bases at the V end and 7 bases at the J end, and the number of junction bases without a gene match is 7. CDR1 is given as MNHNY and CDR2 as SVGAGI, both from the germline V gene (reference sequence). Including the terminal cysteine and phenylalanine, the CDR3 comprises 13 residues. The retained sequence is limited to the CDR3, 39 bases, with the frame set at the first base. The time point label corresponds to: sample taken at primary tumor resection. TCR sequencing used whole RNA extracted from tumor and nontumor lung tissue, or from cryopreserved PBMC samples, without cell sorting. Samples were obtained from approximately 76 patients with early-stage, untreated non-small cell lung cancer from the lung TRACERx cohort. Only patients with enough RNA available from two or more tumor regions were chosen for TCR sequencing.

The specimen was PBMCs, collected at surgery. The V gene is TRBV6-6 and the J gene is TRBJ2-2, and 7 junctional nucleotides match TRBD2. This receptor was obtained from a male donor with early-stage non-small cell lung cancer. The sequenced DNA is TGTGCCAGCGGATTAACTAGCGACGGGGAGCTGTTTTTT. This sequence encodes CASGLTSDGELFF.